This T cell receptor beta chain was recorded in a study of blood T cell repertoires in COVID-19. For the study at large: Samples of COVID-19 (acute and convalescent) were obtained from the United States, Italy and Spain. The cDNA or gDNA used as material had been derived from T cells, B-cell-depleted T cells, or PBMCs.

CDR3 length equals 14 residues. Per germline, CDR1 LNHDA and CDR2 SQIVND (reference sequence). The trim removed 5 bases at V and 4 bases at J, leaving 5 bases unmatched. Original data processing: The assay estimated nucleated cells by amplifying reference gene primers. Using immunoSEQ multiplex PCR, the repertoire was profiled, and TCRdb retains in-frame clones only, with some absent. The V and J calls and the clone size are those of that table, but D and trimming were determined from the DNA. The table shows roughly 140,000 clones, with approximately 73% occurring only once. This sequence was found in a woman older than 75 with acute or convalescent COVID-19. This chain joins TRBV19 and TRBJ1-3; 7 bases agree with TRBD1. Sample: peripheral blood. CDR3 DNA: TGTGCCAGTAGTCAGGGGGTCACCGGAAACACCATATATTTT. It translates to CASSQGVTGNTIYF.